This entry concerns a single T cell receptor beta chain. RNA transcripts provided the source from which TCR beta CDR3 regions were amplified. The primer set for the first-round RT-PCR of the TCR CDR3 was HTBI. TCRdb itself ran the multiplex PCR reads through MiXCR, one entry per CDR3 protein. Of nearly 750,000 distinct CDR3 sequences in the sample, roughly a third are singletons; the top ten hold more than 25%. The data derive from a study of T cells in Graves' hyperthyroidism and ophthalmopathy. Exclusion criteria comprised uncontrolled infection, other autoimmune disease, pregnancy or lactation. Using more than 7.5 ml of fresh peripheral blood, PBMCs were prepared. The CDR3 spans 12 residues. The germline gives CDR1 MGHDK, CDR2 SYGVNS.

The sequence derives from a woman between 40 and 50 years old with Graves' hyperthyroidism. Sequencing used blood. The V and J genes are TRBV25-1 and TRBJ1-3; a weak D match, TRBD1 (5 bases). CDR3 region: CAARGTGNTIYF. The CDR3 DNA sequence: TGTGCAGCACGGGGGACTGGAAACACCATATATTTT.